This passage covers 21 T cell receptor beta chains from one sample sequenced in a study of cytomegalovirus exposure and HLA in healthy donors. The PCR contained 60 Vbeta and 13 Jbeta primers. Using immunoSEQ multiplex PCR, the repertoire was profiled, and TCRdb retains in-frame clones only, with some absent. Here the sample spans around 30,000 clones, approximately 47% being singletons. The sequenced sample consisted of PBMCs. Receptors were obtained from a woman in her 50s in good health and CMV-seronegative.

This clone has more than one count but fewer than ten. The J gene is TRBJ1-5, the V gene TRBV7-3; the D is unclear. Germline CDR1 is SGHTA and CDR2 is FQGTGA. This CDR3 comprises 13 residues. V was pared by 4 bases and J by 6 bases, with 10 bases between. The CDR3 nucleotides read TGTGCCAGCAGCTCCTCAGAGGGTCAGCCCCAGCATTTT. Translating gives CASSSSEGQPQHF.

There are a few counts of this clone. The chain has TRBV10-3 and TRBJ2-2; the match to TRBD1 covers 7 bases. V gave up 7 bases and J gave up 6 bases; unmatched junction bases: 11. CDR1 and CDR2 from the germline V gene are ENHRY and SYGVKD. The CDR3 totals 15 residues. CDR3 residues: CAITPGQPLSGELFF. CDR3 in DNA: TGTGCCATCACCCCGGGACAGCCTTTGTCCGGGGAGCTGTTTTTT.

The chain combines TRBV7-9 with TRBJ1-4; 8 nucleotides align to TRBD1. The germline CDR1 and CDR2 sequences are SEHNR and FQNEAQ (reference sequence). CDR3 length: 15 residues. V shed 2 bases and J 8 bases; nucleotides not matched to a gene: 7. The CDR3 spells CASSLRDRRDEKLFF. The CDR3 nucleotides are TGTGCCAGCAGCTTACGGGACAGGAGGGACGAAAAACTGTTTTTT.

This clone has only a few counts. The chain has TRBV5-1 and TRBJ2-7; 7 nucleotides agree with TRBD2. Germline V gene lookup returns CDR1 SGHRS and CDR2 YFSETQ. Losses at the gene ends were 0 bases for V and 3 bases for J; bases not matched to a gene: 3. The CDR3 spans 14 residues. The chain's CDR3 is CASSLASGDYEQYF. The DNA of the CDR3 is TGCGCCAGCAGCTTGGCCAGCGGGGACTACGAGCAGTACTTC.

This clone was counted between two and nine times. J is TRBJ2-1 and V is TRBV5-8; TRBD2 aligns across 11 bases. The CDR3 consists of 15 residues. The germline gives CDR1 SGHTS, CDR2 YDEGEE. J lost 4 bases, V lost 4 bases, and 4 bases had no gene match. The CDR3 spells CASSPWTSGYNEQFF. CDR3 nucleotide sequence: TGTGCCAGCAGCCCATGGACTAGCGGGTACAATGAGCAGTTCTTC. The whole variable domain, filled in from reference TRBV5-8 and TRBJ2-1, reads EAGVTQSPTHLIKTRGQQATLRCSPISGHTSVYWYQQALGLGLQFLLWYDEGEERNRGNFPPRFSGRQFPNYSSELNVNALELEDSALYLCASSPWTSGYNEQFFGPGTRLTVL.

This clone has just one count. The chain links TRBV21-1 to TRBJ1-2. TRBV21-1 is deemed a pseudogene. The length of the CDR3 is 13 residues. The CDR3 DNA sequence: TGTGCCAGCAGCAAAGGGGGGGAAAGGGGCTACACCTTC. This translates into CASSKGGERGYTF.

The V call is TRBV2, the J call TRBJ2-1, with TRBD2 identical over 10 bases. With V trimmed by 6 bases and J by 2 bases, 4 bases remained unmatched. CDR1 is SNHLY and CDR2 is FYNNEI in the germline V gene. The CDR3 contains 15 residues. CDR3 region: CASRTSGGAYNEQFF. CDR3 bases: TGTGCCAGCAGGACAAGCGGGGGGGCCTACAATGAGCAGTTCTTC.

This clone has more than one count but fewer than ten. The CDR3 nucleotides are TGTGCCAGCAGCTTAGACGGTCCCCAGCATTTT. The encoded protein is CASSLDGPQHF. The gene calls are TRBV7-9 and TRBJ1-5; D is unclear. Germline loops: CDR1 SEHNR, CDR2 FQNEAQ (reference sequence). V lost 1 base to trimming and J lost 10 bases, with 5 bases between them. This CDR3 contains 11 residues.

The chain has TRBV28 and TRBJ1-2; D is perhaps TRBD1 (6 bases). The CDR3 spans 13 residues. V lost 7 bases, J lost 4 bases, and 13 bases lay in between. Germline values: CDR1 MDHEN, CDR2 SYDVKM. This CDR3 is CASNPGDSYGYTF. The CDR3 coding sequence is TGTGCCAGCAACCCAGGGGATAGCTATGGCTACACCTTC.

The rearrangement joins TRBV5-1 to TRBJ2-5, with 7 bases that match TRBD2. This CDR3 has 15 residues. Trimming removed 4 bases from V and 4 bases from J; junction bases left unmatched: 10. CDR1 is SGHRS, CDR2 YFSETQ, per germline. The CDR3 loop is CASSNLGLGLETQYF. The CDR3 DNA reads as TGCGCCAGCAGCAATCTCGGACTAGGTTTAGAGACCCAGTACTTC.

This clone came up a few times. The chain links TRBV13 to TRBJ2-3; unclear D gene. The V gene lost 3 bases and the J gene lost 6 bases, with 4 bases spanning the gap. This CDR3 comprises 11 residues. The germline V gene has CDR1 PRHDT and CDR2 FYEKMQ (reference sequence). CDR3 protein: CASSFEDTQYF. In DNA form, the CDR3 reads TGTGCCAGCAGCTTTGAGGATACGCAGTATTTT.

The table lists this clone with a few counts. V and J are TRBV2 and TRBJ2-3; 8 bases map to TRBD1. Trimming at V came to 6 bases and at J to 4 bases, leaving 9 bases not matched to a gene. The CDR3 totals 15 residues. Per germline, CDR1 SNHLY and CDR2 FYNNEI. The CDR3 loop is CASSAGQGEADTQYF. The CDR3 DNA sequence: TGTGCCAGCAGCGCCGGACAGGGCGAGGCAGATACGCAGTATTTT.

This clone was observed a few times. V is TRBV4-2 and J is TRBJ1-1, with D maybe TRBD1 (5 bases). V lost 5 bases, J lost 0 bases, and 13 bases lay in between. The CDR3 covers 15 residues. The germline V gene has CDR1 LGHNA and CDR2 YNFKEQ. The CDR3 here is CASSTNRQMNTEAFF. In DNA form, the CDR3 reads TGTGCCAGCAGCACCAACAGACAGATGAACACTGAAGCTTTCTTT.

The CDR3 loop reads CASSVTGAGQPQHF. DNA for the CDR3: TGTGCCAGCAGTGTTACAGGGGCCGGTCAGCCCCAGCATTTT. The chain couples TRBV6-5 to TRBJ1-5, with 7 bases lining up with TRBD1. The CDR3 length is 14 residues. The junction had 7 bases not matched to a gene; V was cut back by 5 bases and J by 6 bases. Germline V gene lookup returns CDR1 MNHEY and CDR2 SVGAGI.

The rearrangement links TRBV10-3 to TRBJ2-1, with D perhaps TRBD2 (5 bases). This CDR3 has 14 amino acids. Trimming cost V 5 bases and J 3 bases, with 11 bases left between them. Germline CDR1 reads ENHRY; CDR2 reads SYGVKD. CDR3 protein: CAISYTRDYNEQFF. In nucleotides, the CDR3 is TGTGCCATCAGTTATACCCGGGACTACAATGAGCAGTTCTTC.

The chain recombines TRBV27 with TRBJ2-3; D gene unclear. Germline CDR1 is MNHEY and CDR2 is SMNVEV (reference sequence). The V end lost 0 bases, the J end lost 6 bases, and 16 bases lay between the germline ends. This CDR3 spans 16 amino acids. The CDR3, as DNA: TGTGCCAGCAGTTTATCGGAACAGCTCAGGATCGATACGCAGTATTTT. Its translation is CASSLSEQLRIDTQYF.

The rearrangement uses TRBV5-8 and TRBJ2-3; TRBD2 agrees at 12 bases. Germline assignment: CDR1 SGHTS and CDR2 YDEGEE. The CDR3 contains 16 residues. After removal of 4 bases from V and 2 bases from J, the junction contained 5 bases not matched to a gene. CDR3 region: CASSVGLAGYTDTQYF. CDR3 bases: TGTGCCAGCAGCGTCGGACTAGCGGGGTACACAGATACGCAGTATTTT.

The chain joins TRBV1 to TRBJ2-5; TRBD2 is the table's D call, not checked against the DNA. TRBV1 has pseudogene status. This CDR3 has 14 amino acids. The CDR3 DNA reads TGCACCAGCCCAAGCGGAACCTTCGGTGAGACCCAGTACTTC. Its protein product is CTSPSGTFGETQYF.

This clone was observed a single time. The genes are TRBV6-1 and TRBJ1-2; D is uncertain. Looked up from germline, CDR1 is MNHNS and CDR2 is SASEGT. The CDR3 sequence is 13 residues long. V was trimmed by 6 bases and J by 5 bases, leaving 13 bases between them. This CDR3 is CASRTSPGYGYTF. Here the CDR3 DNA reads TGTGCCAGCAGGACTTCTCCGGGGTATGGCTACACCTTC.

This clone turned up a few times. CDR3 DNA sequence: TGTGCCAGCAGACCCGGACAGTTTCGGGAGACCCAGTACTTC. Translated, it gives CASRPGQFRETQYF. This chain joins TRBV7-2 and TRBJ2-5, with D maybe TRBD1 (6 bases). This CDR3 has 14 residues. The germline V and J ends were trimmed by 6 bases and 5 bases, with 16 bases remaining between them. CDR1 SGHTA and CDR2 FQGNSA come from the germline V gene.

The count of this clone is one. V gene TRBV29-1 combines with J gene TRBJ1-1; the D is unclear. The CDR3 contains 13 residues. Per the germline V gene, CDR1 is SQVTM and CDR2 is ANQGSEA. V was clipped by 6 bases and J by 0 bases, with 11 bases between them. The CDR3 loop reads CSVVLTVNTEAFF. As DNA, the CDR3 is TGCAGCGTCGTCCTTACAGTGAACACTGAAGCTTTCTTT.